This entry describes one T cell receptor (beta chain). Produced via immunoSEQ multiplex PCR; TCRdb's table is partial and in-frame only. There are roughly 380,000 clones in the sample; roughly 84% occur only once, and 2.5% to 3.5% lies in the top ten. All enrollees were about 18 to 89 years old and from around 25 US areas. Clinical histories supplied by participants themselves formed the basis of cohort assignment. The sample belongs to a study of blood T cell repertoires in COVID-19. Study context: COVID-19 samples, acute and convalescent, were from the United States, Italy and Spain. T cells, B-cell-depleted T cells, or PBMCs provided the cDNA or gDNA that served as material.

Input material: PBMCs or T cells enriched from blood (not recorded which). The receptor comes from a woman in her twenties or thirties who had recovered from COVID-19.

CDR3 sequence: CASGTQVHSGELFF. CDR3 bases: TGTGCCAGCGGGACACAGGTTCACTCCGGGGAGCTGTTTTTT. V is TRBV6-5 and J is TRBJ2-2; a possible D gene is TRBD1 (6 bases). This CDR3 contains 14 residues. Trimming removed 8 bases from V and 6 bases from J, with 16 bases in between. The germline gives CDR1 MNHEY, CDR2 SVGAGI.